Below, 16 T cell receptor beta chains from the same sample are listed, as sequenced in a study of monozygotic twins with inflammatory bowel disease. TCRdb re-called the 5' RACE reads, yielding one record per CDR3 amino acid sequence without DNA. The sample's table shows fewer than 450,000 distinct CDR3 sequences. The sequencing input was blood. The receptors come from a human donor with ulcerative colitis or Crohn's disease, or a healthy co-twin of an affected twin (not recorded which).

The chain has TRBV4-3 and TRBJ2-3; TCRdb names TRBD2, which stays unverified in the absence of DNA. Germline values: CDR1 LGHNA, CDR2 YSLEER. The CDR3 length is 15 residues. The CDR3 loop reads CASSQAGPNTDTQYF.

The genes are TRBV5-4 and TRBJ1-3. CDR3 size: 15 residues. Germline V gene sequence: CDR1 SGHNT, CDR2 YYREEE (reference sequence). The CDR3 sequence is CASSLGSKSGNTIYF.

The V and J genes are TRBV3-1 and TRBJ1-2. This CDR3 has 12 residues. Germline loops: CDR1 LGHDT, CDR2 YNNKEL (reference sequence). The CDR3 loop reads CASSSGRVGYTF. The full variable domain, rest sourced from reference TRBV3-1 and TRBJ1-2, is DTAVSQTPKYLVTQMGNDKSIKCEQNLGHDTMYWYKQDSKKFLKIMFSYNNKELIINETVPNRFSPKSPDKAHLNLHINSLELGDSAVYFCASSSGRVGYTFGSGTRLTVV.

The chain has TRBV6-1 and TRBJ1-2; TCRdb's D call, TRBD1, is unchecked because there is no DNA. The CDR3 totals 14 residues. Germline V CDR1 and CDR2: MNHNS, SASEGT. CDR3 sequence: CASTEDNRRLGYTF.

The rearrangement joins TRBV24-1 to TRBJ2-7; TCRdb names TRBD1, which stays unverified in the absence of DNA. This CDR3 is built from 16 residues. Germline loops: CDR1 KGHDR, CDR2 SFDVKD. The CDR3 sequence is CATSDPGQPDGGEQYF.

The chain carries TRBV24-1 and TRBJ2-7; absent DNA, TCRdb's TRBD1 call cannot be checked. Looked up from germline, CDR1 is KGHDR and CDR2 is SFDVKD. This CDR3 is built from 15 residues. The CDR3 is CATSDPSRGSNEQYF.

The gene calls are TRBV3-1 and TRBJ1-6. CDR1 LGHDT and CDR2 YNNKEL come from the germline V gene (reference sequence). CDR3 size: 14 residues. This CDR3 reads CASSPSRIASPLHF.

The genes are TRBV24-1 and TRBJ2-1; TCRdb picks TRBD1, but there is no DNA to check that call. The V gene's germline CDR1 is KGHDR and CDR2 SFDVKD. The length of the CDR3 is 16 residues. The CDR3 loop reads CATSDPGASSYNEQFF.

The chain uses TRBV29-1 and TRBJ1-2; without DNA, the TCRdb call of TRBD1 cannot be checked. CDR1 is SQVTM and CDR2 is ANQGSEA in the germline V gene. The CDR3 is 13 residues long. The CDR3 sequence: CSVEPQGADGYTF. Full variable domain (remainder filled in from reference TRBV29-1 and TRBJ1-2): SAVISQKPSRDICQRGTSLTIQCQVDSQVTMMFWYRQQPGQSLTLIATANQGSEATYESGFVIDKFPISRPNLTFSTLTVSNMSPEDSSIYLCSVEPQGADGYTFGSGTRLTVV.

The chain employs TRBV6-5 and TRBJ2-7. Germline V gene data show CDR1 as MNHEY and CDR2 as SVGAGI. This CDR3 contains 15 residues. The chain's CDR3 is CASSYSMGKAYEQYF.

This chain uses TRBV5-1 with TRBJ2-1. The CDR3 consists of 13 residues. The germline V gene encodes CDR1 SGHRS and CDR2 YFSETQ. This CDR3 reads CASSLETKNEQFF.

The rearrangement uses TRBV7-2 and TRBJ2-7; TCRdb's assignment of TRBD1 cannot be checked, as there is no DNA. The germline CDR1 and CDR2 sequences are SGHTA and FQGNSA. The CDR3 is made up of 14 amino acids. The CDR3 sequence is CASSISGGAYEQYF. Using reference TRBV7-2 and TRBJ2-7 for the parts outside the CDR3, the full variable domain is GAGVSQSPSNKVTEKGKDVELRCDPISGHTALYWYRQSLGQGLEFLIYFQGNSAPDKSGLPSDRFSAERTGGSVSTLTIQRTQQEDSAVYLCASSISGGAYEQYFGPGTRLTVT.

CDR3 sequence: CASSYVGQSNSPLHF. J is TRBJ1-6 and V is TRBV6-5; TCRdb lists TRBD1, though no DNA is available to test this call. The germline V gene encodes CDR1 MNHEY and CDR2 SVGAGI. This CDR3 is built from 15 residues.

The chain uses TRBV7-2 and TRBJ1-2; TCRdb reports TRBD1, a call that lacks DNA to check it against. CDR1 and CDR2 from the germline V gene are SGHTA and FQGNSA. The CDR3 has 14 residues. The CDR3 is CASSRTGGGYGYTF.

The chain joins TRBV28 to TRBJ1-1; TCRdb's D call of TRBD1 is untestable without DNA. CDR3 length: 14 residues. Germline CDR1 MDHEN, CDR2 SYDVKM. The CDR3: CASSWTAMNTEAFF.

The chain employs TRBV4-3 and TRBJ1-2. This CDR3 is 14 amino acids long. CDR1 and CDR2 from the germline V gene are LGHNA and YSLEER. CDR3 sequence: CASSEGRPNYGYTF.